The clone carrying this T cell receptor beta chain was seen a handful of times. The target antigen is unknown. PCR was performed using 60 Vbeta and 13 Jbeta primers. The repertoire was sequenced with immunoSEQ multiplex PCR; TCRdb's copy has only in-frame clones and lacks some. The sample records about 160,000 clones, approximately 70% being singletons. The sample originates from a study of cytomegalovirus exposure and HLA in healthy donors. General study points: Previous analysis showed most TCR beta V segments were productive about 87% or about 30% of the time. TCR beta chains numbering 164 were designated cytomegalovirus-associated. Most TCR sequences were rare, but some public TCRs occurred in many donors.

Sequencing input: PBMCs. The sequence was collected from a man between 18 and 35 years old in good health and CMV-seropositive.

In DNA form, the CDR3 reads TGCGCCAGCAGCCAGGGCGACGGCGCTGAAGCTTTCTTT. It is translated as CASSQGDGAEAFF. The genes are TRBV5-1 and TRBJ1-1; D possibly corresponds to TRBD1 (5 bases). CDR1 and CDR2 from the germline V gene are SGHRS and YFSETQ. This CDR3 comprises 13 residues. Trimming pared 4 bases from V and 6 bases from J, leaving 13 bases between.